The source of this TCR beta chain is a study of technical replicates of blood from several donors. Using immunoSEQ multiplex PCR, the repertoire was profiled, and TCRdb retains in-frame clones only, with some absent. The sample carries tens of thousands of clones, just under 95% recorded once. The sequencing input was T cells isolated from PBMCs. The sequence came from a human donor in good health.

In DNA form, the CDR3 reads TGTGCCTGGATCCGGGGCACCGGGGAGCTGTTTTTT. It translates to CAWIRGTGELFF. The genes are TRBV30 and TRBJ2-2; D perhaps matches TRBD2 (5 bases). This CDR3 contains 12 residues. Germline V gene lookup returns CDR1 GTSNPN and CDR2 SVGIG (reference sequence). Trimming cost V 4 bases and J 4 bases, with 7 bases left between them.